This T cell receptor beta chain was captured by sequencing in a study of T-cell reconstitution after alpha-beta-depleted transplantation in children. Findings and limits, study-wide: When one year had passed after transplant, most T-cell counts and diversity came from newly produced T cells.

Preparation of the TCRbeta library used unique molecular identifiers. TCRdb analysed the PCR reads with MiXCR anew, one entry per CDR3 protein. This sample yields around 420,000 distinct CDR3 sequences, of which roughly 16% are seen a single time; under 30% belongs to the top ten. The V gene's germline CDR1 is LGHNA and CDR2 YSLEER. Deletions cut 1 base from V and 5 bases from J, with 11 bases between. The CDR3 is made up of 15 amino acids. Note on this clonotype: Its antigen is unknown.

The source was PBMCs, mostly from graft donor cells, collected 360 days after TCRalphabeta/CD19-depleted stem cell transplant. This sequence joins TRBV4-3 and TRBJ1-4; D unresolved. The receptor was derived from a boy under two years old who had a stem cell transplant for Wiskott-Aldrich syndrome, so the T cells may come from the graft donor. The CDR3 loop reads CASSQGVSLNEKLFF. CDR3 bases: TGCGCCAGCAGCCAAGGAGTCAGCCTCAATGAAAAACTGTTTTTT.